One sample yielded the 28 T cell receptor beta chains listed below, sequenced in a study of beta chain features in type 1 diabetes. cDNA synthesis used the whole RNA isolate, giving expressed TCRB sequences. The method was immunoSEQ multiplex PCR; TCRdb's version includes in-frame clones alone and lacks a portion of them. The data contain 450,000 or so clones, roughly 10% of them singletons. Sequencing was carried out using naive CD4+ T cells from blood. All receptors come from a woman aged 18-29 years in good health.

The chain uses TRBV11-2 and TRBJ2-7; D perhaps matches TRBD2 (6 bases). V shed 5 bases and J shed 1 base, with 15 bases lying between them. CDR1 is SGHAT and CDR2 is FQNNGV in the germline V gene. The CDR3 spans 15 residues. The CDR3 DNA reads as TGTGCCAGCAGCCCCCTCCGCGGGGCTTCCTACGAGCAGTACTTC. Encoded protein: CASSPLRGASYEQYF.

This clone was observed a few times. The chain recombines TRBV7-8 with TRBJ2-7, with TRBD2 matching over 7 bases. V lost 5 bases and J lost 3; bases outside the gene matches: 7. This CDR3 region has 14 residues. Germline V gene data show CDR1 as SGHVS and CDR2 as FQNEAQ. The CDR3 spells CASSPRGRVYEQYF. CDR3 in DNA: TGTGCCAGCAGCCCCCGGGGGAGGGTCTACGAGCAGTACTTC.

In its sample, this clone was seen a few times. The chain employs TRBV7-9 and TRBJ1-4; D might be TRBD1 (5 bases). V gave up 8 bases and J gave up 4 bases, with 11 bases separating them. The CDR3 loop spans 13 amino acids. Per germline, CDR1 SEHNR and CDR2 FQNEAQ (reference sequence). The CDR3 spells CASSPGLNEKLFF. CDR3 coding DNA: TGTGCCAGCTCGCCGGGGCTTAATGAAAAACTGTTTTTT.

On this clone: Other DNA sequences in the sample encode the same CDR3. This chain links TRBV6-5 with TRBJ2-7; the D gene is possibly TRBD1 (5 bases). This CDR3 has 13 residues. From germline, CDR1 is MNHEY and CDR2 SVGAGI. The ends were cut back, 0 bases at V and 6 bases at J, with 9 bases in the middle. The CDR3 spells CASSYSTVGEQYV. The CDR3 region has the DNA TGTGCCAGCAGTTACTCGACAGTTGGCGAGCAGTACGTC.

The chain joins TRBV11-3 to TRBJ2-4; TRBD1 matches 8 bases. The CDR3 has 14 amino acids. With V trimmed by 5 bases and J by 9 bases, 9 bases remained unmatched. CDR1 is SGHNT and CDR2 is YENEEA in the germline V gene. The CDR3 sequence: CASSPGPQGGIQYF. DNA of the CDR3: TGTGCCAGCAGCCCGGGACCACAGGGGGGCATTCAGTACTTC.

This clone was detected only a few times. The CDR3 protein is CASSSLPARGEQFF. CDR3 DNA sequence: TGTGCCAGCAGCTCCCTCCCCGCCCGGGGTGAGCAGTTCTTC. The chain has TRBV7-2 and TRBJ2-1, with D perhaps matching TRBD2 (5 bases). V gave up 4 bases and J gave up 9 bases, with 16 bases separating them. The CDR3 loop spans 14 amino acids. Germline assignment: CDR1 SGHTA and CDR2 FQGNSA.

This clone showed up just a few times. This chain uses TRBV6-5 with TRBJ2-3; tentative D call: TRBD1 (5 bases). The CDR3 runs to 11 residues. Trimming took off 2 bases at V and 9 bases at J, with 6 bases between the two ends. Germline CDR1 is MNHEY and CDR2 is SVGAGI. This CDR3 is CASSYRTTQYF. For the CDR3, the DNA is TGTGCCAGCAGTTACAGGACAACGCAGTATTTT.

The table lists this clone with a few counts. CDR3 sequence reads: CATSMQHTDTQYF. CDR3 in DNA: TGTGCCACCAGCATGCAGCACACAGATACGCAGTATTTT. V gene TRBV15 combines with J gene TRBJ2-3, with D hard to call. Germline V gene sequence: CDR1 LNHNV, CDR2 YYDKDF (reference sequence). The CDR3 length is 13 residues. Trimming left V 4 bases short and J 2 bases short, with 7 bases between. The entire variable domain, with the rest obtained from reference TRBV15 and TRBJ2-3, is as follows: DAMVIQNPRYQVTQFGKPVTLSCSQTLNHNVMYWYQQKSSQAPKLLFHYYDKDFNNEADTPDNFQSRRPNTSFCFLDIRSPGLGDTAMYLCATSMQHTDTQYFGPGTRLTVL.

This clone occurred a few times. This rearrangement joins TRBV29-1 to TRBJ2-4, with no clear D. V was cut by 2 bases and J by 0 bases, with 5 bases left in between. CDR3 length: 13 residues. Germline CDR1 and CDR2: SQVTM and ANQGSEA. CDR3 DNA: TGCAGCGTTGAAAGTCTAGCCAAAAACATTCAGTACTTC. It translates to CSVESLAKNIQYF.

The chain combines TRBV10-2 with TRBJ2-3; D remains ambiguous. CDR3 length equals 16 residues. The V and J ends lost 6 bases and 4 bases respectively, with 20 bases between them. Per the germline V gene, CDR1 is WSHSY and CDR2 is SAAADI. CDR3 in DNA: TGCGCCAGCAGAACTTCCCGTCCCATACCTGCAGATACGCAGTATTTT. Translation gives CASRTSRPIPADTQYF.

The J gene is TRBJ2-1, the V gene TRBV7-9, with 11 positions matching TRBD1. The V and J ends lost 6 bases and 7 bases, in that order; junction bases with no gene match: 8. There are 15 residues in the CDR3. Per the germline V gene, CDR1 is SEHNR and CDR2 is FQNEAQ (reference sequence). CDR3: CASSLLGQGANEQFF. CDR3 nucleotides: TGTGCCAGCAGTCTACTCGGACAGGGGGCGAATGAGCAGTTCTTC.

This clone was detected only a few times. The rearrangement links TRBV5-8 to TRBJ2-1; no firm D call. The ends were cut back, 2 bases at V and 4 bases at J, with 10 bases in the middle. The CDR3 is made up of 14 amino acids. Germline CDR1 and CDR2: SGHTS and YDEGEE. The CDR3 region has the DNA TGTGCCAGCAGCTTAGATGGAGTATACAATGAGCAGTTCTTC. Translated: CASSLDGVYNEQFF.

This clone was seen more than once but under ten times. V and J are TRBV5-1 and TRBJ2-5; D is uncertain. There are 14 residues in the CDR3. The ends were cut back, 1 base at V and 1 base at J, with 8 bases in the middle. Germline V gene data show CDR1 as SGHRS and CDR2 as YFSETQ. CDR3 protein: CASSLTGSQETQYF. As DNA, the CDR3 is TGCGCCAGCAGCTTGACCGGGTCCCAAGAGACCCAGTACTTC.

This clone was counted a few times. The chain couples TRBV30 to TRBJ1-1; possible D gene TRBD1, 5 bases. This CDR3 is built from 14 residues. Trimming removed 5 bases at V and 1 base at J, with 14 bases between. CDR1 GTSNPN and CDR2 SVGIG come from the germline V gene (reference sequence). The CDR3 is CAWGIGGGNTEAFF. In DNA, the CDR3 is TGTGCCTGGGGGATCGGGGGAGGGAACACTGAAGCTTTCTTT.

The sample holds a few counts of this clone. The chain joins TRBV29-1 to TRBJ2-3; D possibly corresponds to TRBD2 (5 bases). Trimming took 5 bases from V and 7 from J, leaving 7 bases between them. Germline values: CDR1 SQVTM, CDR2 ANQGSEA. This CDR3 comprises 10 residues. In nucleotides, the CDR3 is TGCAGCGTTAGGACTTATACGCAGTATTTT. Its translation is CSVRTYTQYF.

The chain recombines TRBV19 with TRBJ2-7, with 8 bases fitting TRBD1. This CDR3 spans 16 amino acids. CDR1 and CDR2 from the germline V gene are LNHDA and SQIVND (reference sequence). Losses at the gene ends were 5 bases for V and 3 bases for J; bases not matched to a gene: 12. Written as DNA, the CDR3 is TGTGCCAGTAGTCCGTCTGAGGACAGGGAAGACTACGAGCAGTACTTC. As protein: CASSPSEDREDYEQYF.

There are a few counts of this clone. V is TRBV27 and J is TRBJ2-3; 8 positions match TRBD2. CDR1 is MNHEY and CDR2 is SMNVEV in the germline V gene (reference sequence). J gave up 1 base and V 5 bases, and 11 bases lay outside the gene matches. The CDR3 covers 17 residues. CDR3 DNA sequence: TGTGCCAGCAGTCCATCCGGGACTAGAGGGGGCACAGATACGCAGTATTTT. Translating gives CASSPSGTRGGTDTQYF.

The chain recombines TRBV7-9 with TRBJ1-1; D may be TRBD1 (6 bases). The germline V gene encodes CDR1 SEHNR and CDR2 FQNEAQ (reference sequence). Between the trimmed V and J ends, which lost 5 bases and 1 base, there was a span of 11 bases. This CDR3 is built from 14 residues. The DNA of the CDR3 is TGTGCCAGCAGCCCGGGGGCTGGGAACACTGAAGCTTTCTTT. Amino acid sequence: CASSPGAGNTEAFF.

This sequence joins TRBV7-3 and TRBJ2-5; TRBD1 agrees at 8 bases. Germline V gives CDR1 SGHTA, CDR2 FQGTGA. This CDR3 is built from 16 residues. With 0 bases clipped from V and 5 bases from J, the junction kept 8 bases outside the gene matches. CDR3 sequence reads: CASSLTGTGSGETQYF. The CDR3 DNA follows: TGTGCCAGCAGCTTAACAGGGACAGGCTCGGGGGAGACCCAGTACTTC. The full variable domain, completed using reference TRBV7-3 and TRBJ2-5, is GAGVSQTPSNKVTEKGKYVELRCDPISGHTALYWYRQSLGQGPEFLIYFQGTGAADDSGLPNDRFFAVRPEGSVSTLKIQRTERGDSAVYLCASSLTGTGSGETQYFGPGTRLLVL.

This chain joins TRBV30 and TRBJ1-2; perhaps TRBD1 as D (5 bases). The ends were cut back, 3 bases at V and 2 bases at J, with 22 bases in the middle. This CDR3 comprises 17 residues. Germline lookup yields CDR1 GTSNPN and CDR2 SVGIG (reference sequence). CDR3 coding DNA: TGTGCCTGGAGGGAGGACCCGGGGGGTGTAATCAACTATGGCTACACCTTC. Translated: CAWREDPGGVINYGYTF.

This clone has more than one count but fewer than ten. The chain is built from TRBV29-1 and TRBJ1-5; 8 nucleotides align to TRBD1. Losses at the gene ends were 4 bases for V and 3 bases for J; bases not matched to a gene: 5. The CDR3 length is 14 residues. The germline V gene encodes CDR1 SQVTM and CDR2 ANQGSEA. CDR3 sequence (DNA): TGCAGCGTTGGAAACAGGGGGAACAATCAGCCCCAGCATTTT. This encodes CSVGNRGNNQPQHF. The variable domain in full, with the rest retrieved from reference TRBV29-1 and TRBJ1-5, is SAVISQKPSRDICQRGTSLTIQCQVDSQVTMMFWYRQQPGQSLTLIATANQGSEATYESGFVIDKFPISRPNLTFSTLTVSNMSPEDSSIYLCSVGNRGNNQPQHFGDGTRLSIL.

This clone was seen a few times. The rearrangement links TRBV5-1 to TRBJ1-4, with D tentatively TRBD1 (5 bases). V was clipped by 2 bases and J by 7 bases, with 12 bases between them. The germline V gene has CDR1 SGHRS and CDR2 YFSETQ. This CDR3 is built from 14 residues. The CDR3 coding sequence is TGCGCCAGCAGCTTTGGTCAGGGAAGTGAAAAACTGTTTTTT. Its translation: CASSFGQGSEKLFF.

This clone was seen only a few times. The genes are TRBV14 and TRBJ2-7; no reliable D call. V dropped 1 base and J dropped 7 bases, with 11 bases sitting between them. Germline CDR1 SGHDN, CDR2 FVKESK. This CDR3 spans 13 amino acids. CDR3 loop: CASSQGYYVEQYF. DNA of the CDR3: TGTGCCAGCAGCCAAGGATACTACGTGGAGCAGTACTTC. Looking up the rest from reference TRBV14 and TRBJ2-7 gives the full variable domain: EAGVTQFPSHSVIEKGQTVTLRCDPISGHDNLYWYRRVMGKEIKFLLHFVKESKQDESGMPNNRFLAERTGGTYSTLKVQPAELEDSGVYFCASSQGYYVEQYFGPGTRLTVT.

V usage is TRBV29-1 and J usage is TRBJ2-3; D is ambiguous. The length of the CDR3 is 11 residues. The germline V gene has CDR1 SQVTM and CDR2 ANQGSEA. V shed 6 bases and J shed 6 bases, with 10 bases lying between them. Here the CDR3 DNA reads TGCAGCGTCCCCATCGGGGATACGCAGTATTTT. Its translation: CSVPIGDTQYF.

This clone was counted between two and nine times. CDR3 in amino acids: CASSVGPRRTDTQYF. CDR3 nucleotide sequence: TGTGCCAGCAGCGTAGGCCCCCGTCGCACAGATACGCAGTATTTT. This rearrangement joins TRBV9 to TRBJ2-3; D uncertain. Trimming left V 0 bases short and J 1 base short, with 9 bases between. The CDR3 spans 15 residues. The germline CDR1 and CDR2 sequences are SGDLS and YYNGEE.

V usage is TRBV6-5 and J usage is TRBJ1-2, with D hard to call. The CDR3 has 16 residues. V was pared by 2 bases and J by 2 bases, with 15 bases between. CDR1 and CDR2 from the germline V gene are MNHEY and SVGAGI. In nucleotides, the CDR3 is TGTGCCAGCAGTTACACCCGCCGGCAGGTCAACTATGGCTACACCTTC. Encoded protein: CASSYTRRQVNYGYTF.

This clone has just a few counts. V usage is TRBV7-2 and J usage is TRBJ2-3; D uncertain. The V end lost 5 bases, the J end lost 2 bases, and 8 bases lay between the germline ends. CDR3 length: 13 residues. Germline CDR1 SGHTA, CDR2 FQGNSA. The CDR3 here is CASSNEITDTQYF. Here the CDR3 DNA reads TGTGCCAGCAGCAATGAGATCACAGATACGCAGTATTTT. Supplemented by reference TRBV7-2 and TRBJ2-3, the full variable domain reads GAGVSQSPSNKVTEKGKDVELRCDPISGHTALYWYRQSLGQGLEFLIYFQGNSAPDKSGLPSDRFSAERTGGSVSTLTIQRTQQEDSAVYLCASSNEITDTQYFGPGTRLTVL.

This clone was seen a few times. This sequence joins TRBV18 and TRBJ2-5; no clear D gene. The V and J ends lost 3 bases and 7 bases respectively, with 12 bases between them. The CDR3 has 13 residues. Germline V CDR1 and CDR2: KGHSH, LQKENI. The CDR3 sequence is CASSPAGTATQYF. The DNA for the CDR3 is TGTGCCAGCTCACCCGCAGGAACTGCGACCCAGTACTTC.